The next 2 T cell receptor beta chains were all read from a single sample in a study of T cell changes during pregnancy in multiple sclerosis. Only in-frame clones appear in the TCRdb table, and some are missing; sequencing was by immunoSEQ multiplex PCR. This table holds 70,000 or so clones, 85% to 95% found once. Sequenced material: peripheral blood, taken in the third trimester of pregnancy. These receptors all stem from a female donor in good health, enrolled as a control in a pregnancy study.

The J gene is TRBJ1-1, the V gene TRBV11-2, with 7 bases that match TRBD1. Germline assignment: CDR1 SGHAT and CDR2 FQNNGV. After removal of 6 bases from V and 2 bases from J, the junction contained 3 bases not matched to a gene. This CDR3 contains 13 residues. The CDR3 coding sequence is TGTGCCAGCAGGTCAGGGGGAAACACTGAAGCTTTCTTT. It translates to CASRSGGNTEAFF. The variable domain in full, with the rest retrieved from reference TRBV11-2 and TRBJ1-1, is EAGVAQSPRYKIIEKRQSVAFWCNPISGHATLYWYQQILGQGPKLLIQFQNNGVVDDSQLPKDRFSAERLKGVDSTLKIQPAKLEDSAVYLCASRSGGNTEAFFGQGTRLTVV.

This chain uses TRBV18 with TRBJ2-7; 8 bases align to TRBD1. Germline CDR1 KGHSH, CDR2 LQKENI. V was clipped by 5 bases and J by 2 bases; unmatched bases: 5. The CDR3 consists of 14 residues. CDR3 sequence: CASSYGQGTYEQYF. The CDR3 DNA follows: TGTGCCAGCTCATACGGACAGGGTACCTACGAGCAGTACTTC.